A single sample gave rise to the 31 T cell receptor beta chains below, sequenced in a study of molecular identifiers for immune sequencing clone quantification. TCRdb analysed the PCR reads with MiXCR anew, one entry per CDR3 protein. The sample contains some 650,000 distinct CDR3 sequences, just under 20% of which appear only once. The sequencing input was naive CD8+ T cells from blood, with Jurkat cell RNA spiked in. Subset reported: FACS-sorted CD8+CD4-CCR7+CD45RA+ naive T cells. The receptor set was obtained from a human donor in good health. Some libraries in this study had Jurkat cell RNA spiked in.

At least ten counts were recorded for this clonotype. The rearrangement joins TRBV4-3 to TRBJ1-1; tentative D call: TRBD1 (5 bases). The CDR3 runs to 16 residues. Germline lookup yields CDR1 LGHNA and CDR2 YSLEER. V was trimmed by 0 bases and J by 0 bases, leaving 11 bases between them. Here the CDR3 reads CASSQDNSGMNTEAFF. In DNA form, the CDR3 reads TGCGCCAGCAGCCAAGATAATTCAGGGATGAACACTGAAGCTTTCTTT.

CDR3 DNA sequence: TGTGCCAGTAGCCGGACTGGAATCACTGAAGCTTTCTTT. Its protein product is CASSRTGITEAFF. The chain joins TRBV19 to TRBJ1-1; D is unclear. V lost 6 bases to trimming and J lost 4 bases, with 12 bases between them. The CDR3 runs 13 residues. The germline CDR1 and CDR2 sequences are LNHDA and SQIVND (reference sequence).

This clonotype was seen a handful of times. V and J are TRBV7-8 and TRBJ1-3; 7 positions match TRBD1. Germline values: CDR1 SGHVS, CDR2 FQNEAQ. The CDR3 length is 14 residues. Losses at the gene ends were 9 bases for V and 1 base for J; bases not matched to a gene: 6. CDR3 amino acids: CASWDSYSGNTIYF. CDR3 nucleotides: TGTGCCAGTTGGGACAGTTATTCTGGAAACACCATATATTTT.

This clonotype was recorded at least ten times. This chain joins TRBV6-5 and TRBJ2-1; 13 nucleotides match TRBD2. The CDR3 has 15 residues. Trimming cost V 4 bases and J 9 bases; bases outside gene matches: 6. In germline, CDR1 is MNHEY, CDR2 SVGAGI. The CDR3 nucleotides read TGTGCCAGCAGTTTGGTGACTAGCGGGAGGACTGAGCAGTTCTTC. Amino acid sequence: CASSLVTSGRTEQFF.

This clonotype was seen ten or more times. This chain connects TRBV4-3 to TRBJ1-1; D perhaps matches TRBD1 (5 bases). Germline V gives CDR1 LGHNA, CDR2 YSLEER. The CDR3 spans 12 residues. Deletions cut 1 base from V and 6 bases from J, with 6 bases between. The chain's CDR3 is CASSQGGAEAFF. Written as DNA, the CDR3 is TGCGCCAGCAGCCAAGGAGGGGCTGAAGCTTTCTTT.

This clonotype was detected ten times or more. The chain joins TRBV7-2 to TRBJ2-5, with 12 bases that match TRBD2. Germline assignment: CDR1 SGHTA and CDR2 FQGNSA. This CDR3 spans 15 amino acids. After removal of 5 bases from V and 2 bases from J, the junction contained 3 bases not matched to a gene. CDR3 in amino acids: CASSRTSGDQETQYF. In DNA, the CDR3 is TGTGCCAGCAGCCGGACTAGCGGGGATCAAGAGACCCAGTACTTC.

Notes on this clonotype: Just one base apart from a much larger clone, this may be a read error. This rearrangement joins TRBV5-5 to TRBJ1-1; possibly TRBD1 for D (6 bases). The CDR3 runs to 18 residues. Germline V CDR1 and CDR2: SGHKS, YYEKEE (reference sequence). Trimming shortened V by 2 bases and J by 0 bases, and 20 bases separated the two germline ends. The CDR3 protein is CASSLARAGEGMNTEAFF. CDR3 sequence (DNA): TGTGCCAGCAGCTTAGCTAGGGCAGGGGAAGGAATGAACACTGAAGCTTTCTTT.

This clonotype was observed many times. The J gene is TRBJ2-5, the V gene TRBV28, with unresolved D. Germline V CDR1 and CDR2: MDHEN, SYDVKM. V lost 3 bases, J lost 3 bases, and 20 bases lay in between. The CDR3 is 17 amino acids. The CDR3 reads CASSFSLSGSAEETQYF. The CDR3 coding sequence is TGTGCCAGCAGTTTCTCTTTGTCGGGTTCGGCCGAAGAGACCCAGTACTTC.

About this clonotype: Here the CDR3 omits its conserved ending phenylalanine or tryptophan, so a read error is the likely source. The CDR3 spells CASSPPGANVLTS. Written as DNA, the CDR3 is TGTGCCAGCTCACCACCCGGGGCCAACGTCCTGACTTCC. The V call is TRBV18, the J call TRBJ2-6, with D unresolved. The CDR3 contains 13 residues. V shed 0 bases and J shed 4 bases, with 1 base lying between them. Per the germline V gene, CDR1 is KGHSH and CDR2 is LQKENI.

This clonotype was recorded a few times. A much larger clone is a single base away; this may be a read error. CDR3 protein: CASSHPGSYEQYF. CDR3 bases: TGTGCCAGCAGTCACCCTGGGTCCTACGAGCAGTACTTC. The chain employs TRBV6-5 and TRBJ2-7; no firm D call. Trimming shortened V by 5 bases and J by 1 base, and 9 bases separated the two germline ends. Germline-derived CDR1 and CDR2 are MNHEY and SVGAGI. CDR3 size: 13 residues.

This clonotype was counted at least ten times. This chain uses TRBV15 with TRBJ1-4, with D perhaps matching TRBD1 (6 bases). The CDR3 length is 14 residues. Trimming cost V 3 bases and J 6 bases, with 11 bases left between them. The V gene's germline CDR1 is LNHNV and CDR2 YYDKDF (reference sequence). The CDR3 region has the DNA TGTGCCACCAGCAGGGTCAGGGGAGATGAAAAACTGTTTTTT. This codes for CATSRVRGDEKLFF.

This clonotype came up a few times. J is TRBJ1-2 and V is TRBV9, with a possible D match to TRBD1 (6 bases). The length of the CDR3 is 15 residues. Trimming removed 3 bases at V and 7 bases at J, with 19 bases between. Looked up from germline, CDR1 is SGDLS and CDR2 is YYNGEE. Here the CDR3 DNA reads TGTGCCAGCAGCGCAACCCTCGGGGGGGCGAGTGGCTACACCTTC. Its translation: CASSATLGGASGYTF.

The rearrangement joins TRBV6-2 or TRBV6-3 to TRBJ2-1, with D perhaps matching TRBD1 (5 bases). Looked up from germline, CDR1 is MNHEY and CDR2 is SVGEGT. Trimming pared 6 bases from V and 6 bases from J, leaving 12 bases between. The CDR3 extends over 13 amino acids. The CDR3 DNA reads TGTGCCAGCAGGGTTCTTAGGGGCAATGAGCAGTTCTTC. Translating it yields CASRVLRGNEQFF.

This clonotype was observed a few times. V usage is TRBV27 and J usage is TRBJ2-7; 10 bases are a match to TRBD1. The CDR3 is 18 amino acids. The J segment lost 0 bases and the V segment lost 6 bases, leaving 14 bases of the junction unmatched. In germline, CDR1 is MNHEY, CDR2 SMNVEV (reference sequence). CDR3 protein: CASRHGTGVIRSSYEQYF. The DNA of the CDR3 is TGTGCCAGCAGGCATGGGACAGGGGTTATAAGGAGCTCCTACGAGCAGTACTTC.

Concerning this clonotype itself: A much larger clone lies one base from this, so it may be a read error. The V gene is TRBV7-2, the J gene TRBJ2-1; maybe TRBD1 (5 bases). Looked up from germline, CDR1 is SGHTA and CDR2 is FQGNSA. There are 14 residues in the CDR3. CDR3 loop: CASSFLQGDNERFF. CDR3 DNA: TGTGCCAGCAGCTTCCTCCAGGGTGACAATGAGCGGTTCTTC.

The chain has TRBV4-1 and TRBJ2-7, with D perhaps being TRBD1 or TRBD2 (6 bases each). The CDR3 extends over 16 amino acids. Germline loops: CDR1 MGHRA, CDR2 YSYEKL. Trimming removed 1 base from V and 4 bases from J, with 17 bases in between. CDR3 protein: CASSQVVTGDTYEQYF. The CDR3 DNA reads TGCGCCAGCAGCCAAGTAGTGACGGGGGACACGTACGAGCAGTACTTC.

Of note for this clonotype: This may be a read error, as it is one base from a much larger clone. The V gene is TRBV20-1, the J gene TRBJ1-1; D not certain. V was cut by 7 bases and J by 0 bases, with 18 bases left in between. CDR3 length: 15 residues. In germline, CDR1 is DFQATT, CDR2 SNEGSKA (reference sequence). Here the CDR3 reads CSVTELGRMNTEAFF. The CDR3 region has the DNA TGCAGTGTCACGGAACTCGGCCGGATGAACACTGAAGCTTTCTTT.

This clonotype was detected ten times or more. The J gene is TRBJ1-2, the V gene TRBV29-1; 7 bases are a match to TRBD1. Germline lookup yields CDR1 SQVTM and CDR2 ANQGSEA. With 7 bases clipped from V and 1 base from J, the junction kept 6 bases outside the gene matches. This CDR3 is built from 13 residues. The CDR3 DNA sequence: TGCAGCGGGGGGGACAGTTTTAACTATGGCTACACCTTC. Translation: CSGGDSFNYGYTF.

Many counts were recorded for this clonotype. The gene calls are TRBV27 and TRBJ2-7; 11 bases match TRBD2. The germline V gene has CDR1 MNHEY and CDR2 SMNVEV (reference sequence). The length of the CDR3 is 15 residues. V trimming: 2 bases; J trimming: 3 bases; junction bases outside the gene matches: 3. The CDR3 sequence: CASSLIAGGHYEQYF. The CDR3 region has the DNA TGTGCCAGCAGTTTAATAGCGGGGGGGCACTACGAGCAGTACTTC.

This sequence joins TRBV6-5 and TRBJ2-7; D remains unclear. The CDR3 is made up of 16 amino acids. Looked up from germline, CDR1 is MNHEY and CDR2 is SVGAGI. V dropped 0 bases and J dropped 0 bases, with 12 bases sitting between them. The CDR3 coding sequence is TGTGCCAGCAGTTACTCGATTTATGCAATCTCCTACGAGCAGTACTTC. Encoded protein: CASSYSIYAISYEQYF.

In this sample, this clonotype turned up many times. The genes are TRBV7-2 and TRBJ2-7, with TRBD1 matching 7 bases. The CDR3 has 16 residues. Germline CDR1 and CDR2: SGHTA and FQGNSA. V was clipped by 5 bases and J by 0 bases; unmatched bases: 10. CDR3 bases: TGTGCCAGCAGCCCGAGGACAGGCCCGAGCTCCTACGAGCAGTACTTC. Protein product: CASSPRTGPSSYEQYF.

The table lists this clonotype with a few counts. The chain employs TRBV7-9 and TRBJ1-2, with a weak D call TRBD1 (6 bases). The germline gives CDR1 SEHNR, CDR2 FQNEAQ (reference sequence). CDR3 length: 13 residues. V was pared by 3 bases and J by 6 bases, with 11 bases between. The DNA for the CDR3 is TGTGCCAGCAGCTTTGTCAGGGGCGATGGCTACACCTTC. Protein product: CASSFVRGDGYTF.

This clonotype was detected a few times. The chain joins TRBV20-1 to TRBJ2-1; D perhaps matches TRBD1 (5 bases). This CDR3 comprises 13 residues. The germline gives CDR1 DFQATT, CDR2 SNEGSKA (reference sequence). V lost 3 bases and J lost 8, with 14 bases in between. CDR3 sequence reads: CSARLAGSHEQFF. The DNA of the CDR3 is TGCAGTGCTAGGCTTGCAGGGTCCCATGAGCAGTTCTTC.

This clonotype has at least ten counts. The chain uses TRBV6-5 and TRBJ2-7; maybe TRBD2 (5 bases). V was clipped by 2 bases and J by 3 bases, with 11 bases between them. Germline loops: CDR1 MNHEY, CDR2 SVGAGI. The CDR3 length is 14 residues. The CDR3 is CASSYREGFYEQYF. The CDR3, as DNA: TGTGCCAGCAGTTACCGAGAGGGTTTCTACGAGCAGTACTTC.

CDR3 protein: CASSWDRGAGELFF. The CDR3 DNA reads as TGTGCCAGCAGCTGGGACAGGGGGGCCGGGGAGCTGTTTTTT. This chain joins TRBV13 and TRBJ2-2; 11 bases align to TRBD1. This CDR3 is 14 amino acids long. In germline, CDR1 is PRHDT, CDR2 FYEKMQ (reference sequence). V lost 4 bases, J lost 6 bases, and 1 base stayed unmatched.

In its sample, this clonotype was seen a few times. The V call is TRBV3-1, the J call TRBJ2-7; 9 positions match TRBD2. V lost 3 bases and J lost 5; bases outside the gene matches: 8. This CDR3 comprises 15 residues. Germline V gene data show CDR1 as LGHDT and CDR2 as YNNKEL (reference sequence). CDR3: CASSQNSGGWNEQYF. The CDR3 DNA is TGTGCCAGCAGCCAGAATAGCGGGGGATGGAACGAGCAGTACTTC.

This clonotype was detected many times. The V gene is TRBV4-3, the J gene TRBJ2-7, with TRBD1 identical over 11 bases. CDR1 is LGHNA, CDR2 YSLEER, per germline. Trimming cost V 4 bases and J 6 bases; bases outside gene matches: 8. The CDR3 runs to 15 residues. The chain's CDR3 is CASSLWTGGGVEQYF. Written as DNA, the CDR3 is TGCGCCAGCAGCCTTTGGACAGGGGGCGGTGTCGAGCAGTACTTC.

The V gene is TRBV28, the J gene TRBJ1-6; D is unresolved. This CDR3 is 17 amino acids long. The germline V and J ends were trimmed by 3 bases and 5 bases, with 17 bases remaining between them. Germline values: CDR1 MDHEN, CDR2 SYDVKM. The CDR3 is CASSLPPVAVNNSPLHF. The CDR3 DNA is TGTGCCAGCAGTTTGCCCCCCGTCGCAGTTAATAATTCACCCCTCCACTTT.

This clonotype has ten or more counts. This chain joins TRBV4-3 and TRBJ2-3; 8 bases are a match to TRBD2. CDR3 size: 15 residues. V was pared by 2 bases and J by 3 bases, with 4 bases of the junction left unmatched. Germline CDR1 and CDR2: LGHNA and YSLEER. DNA of the CDR3: TGCGCCAGCAGCCAAAGCGGGGGTAGGACAGATACGCAGTATTTT. Its protein product is CASSQSGGRTDTQYF.

A word on this clonotype: A much larger clone differs by one base, so this may be a read error. The CDR3 region is CAGSPLPGQGNQPQHF. CDR3 sequence (DNA): TGTGCCGGCAGCCCCCTCCCGGGACAGGGCAATCAGCCCCAGCATTTT. The chain combines TRBV12-3 or TRBV12-4 with TRBJ1-5; 8 bases line up with TRBD1. There are 16 residues in the CDR3.

This clonotype appeared a few times. The V and J genes are TRBV21-1 and TRBJ2-2; the table's TRBD2 call for D was not verified on the DNA. TRBV21-1 is described as a pseudogene. The CDR3 spans 17 residues. The CDR3: CASSPFRQRANTGELFF. The CDR3 coding sequence is TGTGCCAGCAGCCCCTTCCGACAGCGCGCGAACACCGGGGAGCTGTTTTTT.